This TCR beta chain emerged from a study of immune cell composition in non-small cell lung cancer. Study results and caveats: Smoking pack-years did not significantly correlate with tumour TCR-beta clonality.

Concerning this clone: Its target is not known.

The CDR3 runs 16 residues. Germline CDR1 and CDR2: MDHEN and SYDVKM. V was clipped by 5 bases and J by 0 bases; unmatched bases: 8. Genomic DNA came from frozen unsorted single-cell suspensions. Data came from immunoSEQ multiplex PCR; TCRdb stores just in-frame clones and leaves some out. The data hold approximately 4,000 clones, with 70% to 85% observed a single time. The receptor comes from a human donor with non-small cell lung cancer. The chain employs TRBV28 and TRBJ2-7; 9 nucleotides line up with TRBD2. Material: lung tumor tissue. The CDR3 protein is CASSTPLAGSSYEQYF. The CDR3 coding sequence is TGTGCCAGCAGTACACCTCTAGCGGGGAGCTCCTACGAGCAGTACTTC.